This is a list of T cell receptor beta chains from one sample in a study of early T cells in non-severe SARS-CoV-2 infection. One entry per CDR3 protein, called by TCRdb with MiXCR from the 5' RACE reads. The sample has roughly 54,000 distinct CDR3 sequences; about 8% are singletons. The input for sequencing was whole blood, taken at baseline. The receptors shown here come from an adult who was a healthcare worker with PCR-confirmed SARS-CoV-2 infection or an uninfected control (not recorded which). The CDR3 runs from the conserved cysteine through the conserved F or W. The D gene is left open where the match is weak. Clone size appears in some rows only: once, few, many, or a class for an expanded clone.

v_call: TRBV10-3
d_call: NA
clone_size: NA
j_call: TRBJ2-7
cdr3_nt: TGTGCCATCAGTAGACCAGACAGATCCTCCTACGAGCAGTACTTC
cdr3_aa: CAISRPDRSSYEQYF

v_call: TRBV7-9
d_call: TRBD2
clone_size: NA
j_call: TRBJ2-2
cdr3_nt: TGTGCCAGCAGCTTACCTAGCGGGGGGAACACCGGGGAGCTGTTTTTT
cdr3_aa: CASSLPSGGNTGELFF

v_call: TRBV13
d_call: TRBD2
clone_size: NA
j_call: TRBJ2-1
cdr3_nt: TGTGCCAGCAGCCCCCTGCTAGCGGGAGACTACAATGAGCAGTTCTTC
cdr3_aa: CASSPLLAGDYNEQFF

v_call: TRBV6-2/TRBV6-3
d_call: TRBD2
clone_size: NA
j_call: TRBJ2-4
cdr3_nt: TGTGCCAGCACCTCGTACGAGCGGGAGAAGGACATTCAGTACTTC
cdr3_aa: CASTSYEREKDIQYF

v_call: TRBV7-9
d_call: TRBD1
clone_size: few
j_call: TRBJ1-1
cdr3_nt: TGTGCCAGCAGCCGAGCCGGGACAGCTAACACTGAAGCTTTCTTT
cdr3_aa: CASSRAGTANTEAFF

v_call: TRBV27
d_call: TRBD2
clone_size: many
j_call: TRBJ2-2
cdr3_nt: TGTGCCAGCAGTTTTTCGTGGGAGGGGAACACCGGGGAGCTGTTTTTT
cdr3_aa: CASSFSWEGNTGELFF

v_call: TRBV7-6
d_call: NA
clone_size: NA
j_call: TRBJ2-1
cdr3_nt: TGTGCCAGCAGCAAAAGCTCCTACAATGAGCAGTTCTTC
cdr3_aa: CASSKSSYNEQFF

v_call: TRBV10-2
d_call: TRBD2
clone_size: many
j_call: TRBJ2-1
cdr3_nt: TGCGCCAGCAGGGGGGGACTAGCGGGGTACAATGAGCAGTTCTTC
cdr3_aa: CASRGGLAGYNEQFF

v_call: TRBV2
d_call: TRBD1
clone_size: many
j_call: TRBJ2-3
cdr3_nt: TGTGCCAGCAGTGAACCTGGGACAGGCGACGCCACAGATACGCAGTATTTT
cdr3_aa: CASSEPGTGDATDTQYF

v_call: TRBV28
d_call: NA
clone_size: many
j_call: TRBJ2-3
cdr3_nt: TGTGCCAGCAGTTTTAGCTTTACAGGACCAGATACGCAGTATTTT
cdr3_aa: CASSFSFTGPDTQYF

v_call: TRBV7-2
d_call: NA
clone_size: NA
j_call: TRBJ2-5
cdr3_nt: TGTGCCAGCAGCTTAGCCGGGGTCAGCCAAGAGACCCAGTACTTC
cdr3_aa: CASSLAGVSQETQYF

v_call: TRBV12-3/TRBV12-4
d_call: NA
clone_size: NA
j_call: TRBJ2-1
cdr3_nt: TGTGCTAGCGGAGAGTCCTCCTACAATGAGCAGTTCTTC
cdr3_aa: CASGESSYNEQFF

v_call: TRBV19
d_call: TRBD2
clone_size: NA
j_call: TRBJ2-7
cdr3_nt: TGTGCCAGTAGTACGTCCGGGACTAGCGTGTCCTACGAGCAGTACTTC
cdr3_aa: CASSTSGTSVSYEQYF

v_call: TRBV28
d_call: TRBD1
clone_size: NA
j_call: TRBJ1-5
cdr3_nt: TGTGCCAGCAACACCGGACAGGGTCCGGGATATAGCAATCAGCCCCAGCATTTT
cdr3_aa: CASNTGQGPGYSNQPQHF

v_call: TRBV20-1
d_call: NA
clone_size: NA
j_call: TRBJ2-2
cdr3_nt: TGCAGTGCTAGAGACCCCCTGGAAAGCGGGAACACCGGGGAGCTGTTTTTT
cdr3_aa: CSARDPLESGNTGELFF

v_call: TRBV29-1
d_call: NA
clone_size: NA
j_call: TRBJ2-7
cdr3_nt: TGCAGCGTTCAGTACTCCTACGAGCAGTACTTC
cdr3_aa: CSVQYSYEQYF

v_call: TRBV5-5
d_call: TRBD1
clone_size: many
j_call: TRBJ2-7
cdr3_nt: TGTGCCAGCAGCTTGGTCCCGGACAGGGCATACGAGCAGTACTTC
cdr3_aa: CASSLVPDRAYEQYF

v_call: TRBV7-6
d_call: NA
clone_size: many
j_call: TRBJ1-2
cdr3_nt: TGTGCCAGCAGCCTAAACGCGAGGGGATACTATGGCTACACCTTC
cdr3_aa: CASSLNARGYYGYTF

v_call: TRBV10-3
d_call: TRBD2
clone_size: many
j_call: TRBJ2-3
cdr3_nt: TGTGCCATCAGTGAGTTGTGGCGGGAGATTCCAGATACGCAGTATTTT
cdr3_aa: CAISELWREIPDTQYF

v_call: TRBV4-1
d_call: NA
clone_size: NA
j_call: TRBJ2-1
cdr3_nt: TGCGCCAGCAGCCTGGGCTTTAGTAATGAGCAGTTCTTC
cdr3_aa: CASSLGFSNEQFF

v_call: TRBV11-2
d_call: NA
clone_size: few
j_call: TRBJ2-1
cdr3_nt: TGTGCCAGCAGCTCCCCCGAGGCGGGACGGAATGAGCAGTTCTTC
cdr3_aa: CASSSPEAGRNEQFF

v_call: TRBV20-1
d_call: TRBD1
clone_size: NA
j_call: TRBJ2-7
cdr3_nt: TGCAGTGCTAGAGCTCATGTAGGCGGGACAGGGGCCGAGCAGTACTTC
cdr3_aa: CSARAHVGGTGAEQYF

v_call: TRBV27
d_call: NA
clone_size: NA
j_call: TRBJ2-7
cdr3_nt: TGTGCCAGCACCCCCCGTTGGGGAGACGAGCAGTACTTC
cdr3_aa: CASTPRWGDEQYF

v_call: TRBV2
d_call: NA
clone_size: few
j_call: TRBJ2-3
cdr3_nt: TGTGCCTTTTCCGGGGGCCCTGACACAGATACGCAGTATTTT
cdr3_aa: CAFSGGPDTDTQYF

v_call: TRBV18
d_call: NA
clone_size: few
j_call: TRBJ1-1
cdr3_nt: TGTGCCAGTCGACAGGTGAGCGAGAACACTGAAGCTTTCTTT
cdr3_aa: CASRQVSENTEAFF

v_call: TRBV6-7
d_call: TRBD2
clone_size: NA
j_call: TRBJ2-5
cdr3_nt: TGTGCCAGCAGTAAGACTAGCGGGGGTTGTGCCCAGTACTTC
cdr3_aa: CASSKTSGGCAQYF

v_call: TRBV19
d_call: NA
clone_size: many
j_call: TRBJ2-3
cdr3_nt: TGTGCCAGTAGCCGCACAGATACGCAGTATTTT
cdr3_aa: CASSRTDTQYF